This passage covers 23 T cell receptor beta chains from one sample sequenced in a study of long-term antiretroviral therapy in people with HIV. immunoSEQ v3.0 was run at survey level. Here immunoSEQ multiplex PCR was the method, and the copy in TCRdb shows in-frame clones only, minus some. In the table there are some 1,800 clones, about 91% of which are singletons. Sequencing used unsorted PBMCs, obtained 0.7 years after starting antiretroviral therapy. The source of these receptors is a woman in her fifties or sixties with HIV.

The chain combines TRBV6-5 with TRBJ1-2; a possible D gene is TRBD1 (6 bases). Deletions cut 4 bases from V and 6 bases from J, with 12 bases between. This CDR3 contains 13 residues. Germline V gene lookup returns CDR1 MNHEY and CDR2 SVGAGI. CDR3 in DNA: TGTGCCAGCAGTTTCTCGGGGGCGCATGGCTACACCTTC. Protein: CASSFSGAHGYTF.

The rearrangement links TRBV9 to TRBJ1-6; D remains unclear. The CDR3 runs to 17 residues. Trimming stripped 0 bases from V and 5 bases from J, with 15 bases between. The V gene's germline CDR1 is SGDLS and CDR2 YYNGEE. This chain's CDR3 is CASSVESSPVDNSPLHF. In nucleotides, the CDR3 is TGTGCCAGCAGCGTAGAATCAAGCCCTGTAGATAATTCACCCCTCCACTTT.

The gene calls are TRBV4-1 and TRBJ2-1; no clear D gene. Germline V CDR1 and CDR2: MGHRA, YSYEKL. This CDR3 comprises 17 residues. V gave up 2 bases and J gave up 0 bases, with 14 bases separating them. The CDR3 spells CASSQSSQRSSYNEQFF. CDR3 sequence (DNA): TGCGCCAGCAGCCAAAGCTCACAGCGAAGCTCCTACAATGAGCAGTTCTTC.

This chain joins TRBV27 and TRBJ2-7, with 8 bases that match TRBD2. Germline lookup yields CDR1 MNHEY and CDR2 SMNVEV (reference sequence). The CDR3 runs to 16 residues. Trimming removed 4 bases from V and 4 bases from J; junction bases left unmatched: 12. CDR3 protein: CASSSAGGPAAYEQYF. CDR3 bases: TGTGCCAGCAGTTCCGCGGGGGGTCCGGCGGCTTACGAGCAGTACTTC.

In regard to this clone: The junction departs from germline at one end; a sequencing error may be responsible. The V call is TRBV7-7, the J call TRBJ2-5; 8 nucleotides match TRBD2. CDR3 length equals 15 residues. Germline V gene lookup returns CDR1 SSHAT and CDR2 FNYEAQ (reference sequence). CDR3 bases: TGTGCTAGCAGCTTACGGGGGGGCGCGGGTGAGACCCAGTACTTC. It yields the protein CASSLRGGAGETQYF.

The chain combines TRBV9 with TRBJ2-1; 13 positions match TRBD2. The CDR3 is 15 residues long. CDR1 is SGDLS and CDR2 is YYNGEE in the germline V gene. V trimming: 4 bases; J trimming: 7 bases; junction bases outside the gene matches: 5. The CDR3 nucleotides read TGTGCCAGCAGCCCGCGACTAGCGGGGGGAAATGAGCAGTTCTTC. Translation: CASSPRLAGGNEQFF.

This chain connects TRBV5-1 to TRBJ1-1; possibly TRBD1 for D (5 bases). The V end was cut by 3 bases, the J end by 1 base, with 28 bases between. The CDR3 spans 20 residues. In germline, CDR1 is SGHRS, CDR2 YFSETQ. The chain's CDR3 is CASSWGYSGQGSGWNTEAFF. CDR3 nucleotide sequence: TGCGCCAGCAGCTGGGGGTACTCGGGGCAAGGCTCCGGTTGGAACACTGAAGCTTTCTTT.

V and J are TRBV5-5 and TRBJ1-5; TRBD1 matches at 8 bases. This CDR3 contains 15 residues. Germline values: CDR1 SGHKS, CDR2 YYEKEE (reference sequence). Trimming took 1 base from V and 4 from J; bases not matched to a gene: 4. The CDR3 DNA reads TGTGCCAGCAGCTTGCGGACAGGGCCGAATCAGCCCCAGCATTTT. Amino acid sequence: CASSLRTGPNQPQHF.

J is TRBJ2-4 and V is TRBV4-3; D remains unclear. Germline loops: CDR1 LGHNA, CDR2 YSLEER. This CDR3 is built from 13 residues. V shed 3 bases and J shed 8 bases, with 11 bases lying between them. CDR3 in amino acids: CASSQGVRDIQYF. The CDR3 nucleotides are TGCGCCAGCAGCCAGGGTGTTAGGGACATTCAGTACTTC.

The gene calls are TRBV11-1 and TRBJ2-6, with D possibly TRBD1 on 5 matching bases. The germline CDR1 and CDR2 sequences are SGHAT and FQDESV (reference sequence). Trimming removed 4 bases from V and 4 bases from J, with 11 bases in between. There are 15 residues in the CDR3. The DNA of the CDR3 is TGTGCCAGCAGCTCCGCAGGGCTCGGGGCCAACGTCCTGACTTTC. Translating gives CASSSAGLGANVLTF.

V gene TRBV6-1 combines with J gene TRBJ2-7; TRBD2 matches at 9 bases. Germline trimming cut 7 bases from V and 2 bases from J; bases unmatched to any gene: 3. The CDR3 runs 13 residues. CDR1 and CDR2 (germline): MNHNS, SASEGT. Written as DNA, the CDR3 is TGTGCCAGCATGCTAGCGGGGACCTACGAGCAGTACTTC. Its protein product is CASMLAGTYEQYF.

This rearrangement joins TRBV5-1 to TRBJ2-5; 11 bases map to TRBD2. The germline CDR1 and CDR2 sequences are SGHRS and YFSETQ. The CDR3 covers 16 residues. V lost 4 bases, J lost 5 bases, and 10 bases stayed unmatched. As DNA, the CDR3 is TGCGCCAGCAGCGAGGGCTCTAGCGGGGGGTCGGAGACCCAGTACTTC. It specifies CASSEGSSGGSETQYF. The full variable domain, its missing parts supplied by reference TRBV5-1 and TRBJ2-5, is KAGVTQTPRYLIKTRGQQVTLSCSPISGHRSVSWYQQTPGQGLQFLFEYFSETQRNKGNFPGRFSGRQFSNSRSEMNVSTLELGDSALYLCASSEGSSGGSETQYFGPGTRLLVL.

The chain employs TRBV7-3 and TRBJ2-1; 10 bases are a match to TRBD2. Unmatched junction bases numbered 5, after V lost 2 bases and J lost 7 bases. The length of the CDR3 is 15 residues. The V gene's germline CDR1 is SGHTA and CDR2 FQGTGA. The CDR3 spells CASSLQAGGQNEQFF. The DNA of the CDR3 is TGTGCCAGCAGCTTACAAGCGGGGGGGCAGAATGAGCAGTTCTTC. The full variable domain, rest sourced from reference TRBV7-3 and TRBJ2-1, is GAGVSQTPSNKVTEKGKYVELRCDPISGHTALYWYRQSLGQGPEFLIYFQGTGAADDSGLPNDRFFAVRPEGSVSTLKIQRTERGDSAVYLCASSLQAGGQNEQFFGPGTRLTVL.

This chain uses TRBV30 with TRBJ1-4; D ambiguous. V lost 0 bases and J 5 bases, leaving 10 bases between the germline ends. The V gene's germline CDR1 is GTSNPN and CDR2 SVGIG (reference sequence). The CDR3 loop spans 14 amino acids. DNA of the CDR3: TGTGCCTGGAGTGTAAAGGGAAGGAATGAAAAACTGTTTTTT. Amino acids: CAWSVKGRNEKLFF.

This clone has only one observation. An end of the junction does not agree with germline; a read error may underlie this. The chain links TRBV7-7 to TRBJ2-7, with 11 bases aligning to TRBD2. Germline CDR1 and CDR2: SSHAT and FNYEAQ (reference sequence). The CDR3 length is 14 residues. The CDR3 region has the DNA TGTGCTAGCAGCTTCCGGACTAGCGGGTACGAGCAGTACTTC. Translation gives CASSFRTSGYEQYF.

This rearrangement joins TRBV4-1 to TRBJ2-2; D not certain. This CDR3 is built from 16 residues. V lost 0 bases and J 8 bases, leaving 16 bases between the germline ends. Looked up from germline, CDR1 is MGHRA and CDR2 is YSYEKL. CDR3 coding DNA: TGCGCCAGCAGCCAAGAACCCGGAACCAGCGCGGGGGAGCTGTTTTTT. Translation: CASSQEPGTSAGELFF.

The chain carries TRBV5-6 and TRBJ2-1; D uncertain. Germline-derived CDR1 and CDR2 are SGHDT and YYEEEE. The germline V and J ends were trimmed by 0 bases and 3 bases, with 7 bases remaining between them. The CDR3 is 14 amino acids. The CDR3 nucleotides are TGTGCCAGCAGCTTGGGGCAGTACTACAATGAGCAGTTCTTC. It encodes CASSLGQYYNEQFF.

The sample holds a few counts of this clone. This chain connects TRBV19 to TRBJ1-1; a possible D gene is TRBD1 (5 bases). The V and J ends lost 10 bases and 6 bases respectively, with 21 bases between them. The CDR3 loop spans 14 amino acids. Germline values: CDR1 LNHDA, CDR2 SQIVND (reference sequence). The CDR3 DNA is TGTGCCACCGCCATCCGGGGGGGTGCGGCTGAAGCTTTCTTT. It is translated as CATAIRGGAAEAFF.

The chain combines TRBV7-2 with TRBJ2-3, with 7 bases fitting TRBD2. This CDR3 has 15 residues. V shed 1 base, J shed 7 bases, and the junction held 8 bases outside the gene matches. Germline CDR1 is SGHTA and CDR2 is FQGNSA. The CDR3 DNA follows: TGTGCCAGCAGCTTAGAGAGACTAGCTGGAAATACGCAGTATTTT. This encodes CASSLERLAGNTQYF.

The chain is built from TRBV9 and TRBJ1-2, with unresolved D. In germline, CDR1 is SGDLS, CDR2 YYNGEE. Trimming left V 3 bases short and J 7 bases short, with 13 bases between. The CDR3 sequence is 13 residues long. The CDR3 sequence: CASSAPPRSGYTF. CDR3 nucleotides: TGTGCCAGCAGCGCACCCCCCAGAAGTGGCTACACCTTC.

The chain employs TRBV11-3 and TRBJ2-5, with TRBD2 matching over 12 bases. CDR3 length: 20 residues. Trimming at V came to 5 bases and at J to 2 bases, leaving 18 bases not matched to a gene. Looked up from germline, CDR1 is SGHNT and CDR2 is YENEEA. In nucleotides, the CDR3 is TGTGCCAGCAGCCTTAGAAAAGCCCGCCTAGCGGGGGGGCGGCAAGAGACCCAGTACTTC. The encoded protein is CASSLRKARLAGGRQETQYF.

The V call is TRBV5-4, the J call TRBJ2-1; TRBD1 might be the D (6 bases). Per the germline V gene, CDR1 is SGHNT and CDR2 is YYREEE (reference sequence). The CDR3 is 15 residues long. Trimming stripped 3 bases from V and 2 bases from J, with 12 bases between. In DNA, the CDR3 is TGTGCCAGCAGCTACCAGGGGATGCCCTACAATGAGCAGTTCTTC. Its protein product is CASSYQGMPYNEQFF. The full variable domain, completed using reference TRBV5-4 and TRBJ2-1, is ETGVTQSPTHLIKTRGQQVTLRCSSQSGHNTVSWYQQALGQGPQFIFQYYREEENGRGNFPPRFSGLQFPNYSSELNVNALELDDSALYLCASSYQGMPYNEQFFGPGTRLTVL.

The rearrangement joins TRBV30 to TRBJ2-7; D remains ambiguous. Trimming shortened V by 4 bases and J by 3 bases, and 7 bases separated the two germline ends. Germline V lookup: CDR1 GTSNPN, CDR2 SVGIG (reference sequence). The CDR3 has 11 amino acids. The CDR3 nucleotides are TGTGCCTGGAAGGACGGCTACGAGCAGTACTTC. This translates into CAWKDGYEQYF.